The 27 T cell receptor beta chains below all came from one sample that was sequenced in a study of cytomegalovirus exposure and HLA in healthy donors. The PCR made use of 60 Vbeta and 13 Jbeta primers. The method was immunoSEQ multiplex PCR; TCRdb's version includes in-frame clones alone and lacks a portion of them. The data show over 150,000 clones, 75% to 90% seen once. The sample was PBMCs. These receptors all stem from a human donor in good health.

The CDR3 region has the DNA TGTGCCAGCAGCGTAGGTGGTCGGGAGCGGGGGGGCTATGAGCAGTTCTTC. This codes for CASSVGGRERGGYEQFF. The chain carries TRBV9 and TRBJ2-1; 10 bases line up with TRBD2. The CDR3 is 17 amino acids. The V and J ends lost 0 bases and 8 bases, in that order; junction bases with no gene match: 11. Germline CDR1 and CDR2: SGDLS and YYNGEE.

The chain joins TRBV4-1 to TRBJ1-2, with D tentatively TRBD1 (5 bases). Between the trimmed V and J ends, which lost 2 bases and 3 bases, there was a span of 13 bases. This CDR3 is built from 15 residues. Germline V lookup: CDR1 MGHRA, CDR2 YSYEKL. CDR3 in amino acids: CASSQITGLHYGYTF. The CDR3 nucleotides are TGCGCCAGCAGCCAAATTACAGGATTACACTATGGCTACACCTTC.

This chain joins TRBV6-4 and TRBJ2-2; D gene ambiguous. The CDR3 is 13 residues long. The germline V gene encodes CDR1 MRHNA and CDR2 SNTAGT. Trimming shortened V by 6 bases and J by 5 bases, and 10 bases separated the two germline ends. CDR3 sequence (DNA): TGTGCCAGCAGCCACGAGAATACCGGGGAGCTGTTTTTT. This codes for CASSHENTGELFF.

The rearrangement uses TRBV6-6 and TRBJ1-1, with 11 positions matching TRBD1. Trimming at V came to 2 bases and at J to 5 bases, leaving 7 bases not matched to a gene. CDR1 is MNHNY, CDR2 SVGAGI, per germline (reference sequence). CDR3 length: 16 amino acids. CDR3 DNA sequence: TGTGCCAGCAGTTACGCGCCGGACAGGGGGCCTACTGAAGCTTTCTTT. The encoded protein is CASSYAPDRGPTEAFF.

The rearrangement uses TRBV27 and TRBJ1-2, with a tentative D call TRBD1 (5 bases). Trimming pared 5 bases from V and 2 bases from J, leaving 9 bases between. The germline V gene encodes CDR1 MNHEY and CDR2 SMNVEV (reference sequence). The CDR3 extends over 13 amino acids. The chain's CDR3 is CASSLRQNYGYTF. The CDR3 coding sequence is TGTGCCAGCAGTCTCAGACAGAACTATGGCTACACCTTC.

The chain has TRBV14 and TRBJ1-6; TRBD1 matches at 10 bases. The junction had 3 bases not matched to a gene; V was cut back by 4 bases and J by 9 bases. The germline V gene has CDR1 SGHDN and CDR2 FVKESK. The CDR3 spans 14 residues. The CDR3: CASSLTGGSSPLHF. In nucleotides, the CDR3 is TGTGCCAGCAGCCTGACAGGGGGCTCTTCACCCCTCCACTTT.

The chain links TRBV12-5 to TRBJ2-7; 8 bases fit TRBD1. V shed 6 bases and J 2 bases; nucleotides not matched to a gene: 6. The CDR3 runs 14 residues. Germline V gene sequence: CDR1 LGHNT, CDR2 FRNRAP. In nucleotides, the CDR3 is TGTGCTAGTGGCCGAGGACAGGGAGCCTACGAGCAGTACTTC. It yields the protein CASGRGQGAYEQYF.

This clone was picked up a small number of times. The rearrangement joins TRBV29-1 to TRBJ1-4, with D possibly being TRBD1 (6 bases). Germline lookup yields CDR1 SQVTM and CDR2 ANQGSEA. Trimming left V 3 bases short and J 15 bases short, with 20 bases between. The CDR3 length is 13 residues. The chain's CDR3 is CSVEPTGGTGMFF. The DNA of the CDR3 is TGCAGCGTTGAGCCAACGGGGGGCACAGGGATGTTTTTT.

The chain carries TRBV7-9 and TRBJ2-7, with TRBD2 matching over 8 bases. Germline CDR1 reads SEHNR; CDR2 reads FQNEAQ (reference sequence). The CDR3 has 12 residues. V lost 1 base and J lost 11; bases outside the gene matches: 4. CDR3 bases: TGTGCCAGCAGCTTAGAAGGACTAGCTGAGTACTTC. It yields the protein CASSLEGLAEYF.

The rearrangement links TRBV7-3 to TRBJ2-5; 7 bases match TRBD2. The CDR3 loop spans 15 amino acids. Germline CDR1 SGHTA, CDR2 FQGTGA. V was pared by 5 bases and J by 3 bases, with 9 bases of the junction left unmatched. The CDR3 region has the DNA TGTGCCAGCAGCGCCCACGGACTAGGGGAAGAGACCCAGTACTTC. This codes for CASSAHGLGEETQYF.

This clone was counted between two and nine times. The rearrangement uses TRBV9 and TRBJ2-3; 11 bases are a match to TRBD2. The CDR3 contains 15 residues. CDR1 and CDR2 (germline): SGDLS, YYNGEE. V was pared by 4 bases and J by 2 bases, with 3 bases of the junction left unmatched. The CDR3: CASSPSGGNTDTQYF. The CDR3 DNA reads TGTGCCAGCAGCCCTAGCGGGGGGAACACAGATACGCAGTATTTT.

V is TRBV13 and J is TRBJ2-7; possibly TRBD1 for D (6 bases). Between the trimmed V and J ends, which lost 5 bases and 2 bases, there was a span of 10 bases. The CDR3 has 13 amino acids. Germline CDR1 reads PRHDT; CDR2 reads FYEKMQ (reference sequence). The CDR3: CASSRTVTYEQYF. DNA for the CDR3: TGTGCCAGCAGCCGGACAGTAACCTACGAGCAGTACTTC.

The chain carries TRBV5-6 and TRBJ2-7; D unresolved. CDR3 length equals 12 residues. With 0 bases removed from V and 7 bases from J, the gap between germline ends came to 8 bases. CDR1 and CDR2 (germline): SGHDT, YYEEEE. The CDR3 nucleotides read TGTGCCAGCAGCTTGGTACGCAGTGAGCAGTACTTC. Translated: CASSLVRSEQYF.

The gene calls are TRBV7-2 and TRBJ2-2; 12 nucleotides line up with TRBD2. J was trimmed by 3 bases and V by 5 bases; bases with no gene match: 4. CDR3 size: 16 residues. From germline, CDR1 is SGHTA and CDR2 FQGNSA. CDR3 sequence reads: CASSVLAGGHTGELFF. The CDR3 nucleotides read TGTGCCAGCAGCGTACTAGCGGGGGGTCACACCGGGGAGCTGTTTTTT. The whole variable domain, remainder taken from reference TRBV7-2 and TRBJ2-2, is GAGVSQSPSNKVTEKGKDVELRCDPISGHTALYWYRQSLGQGLEFLIYFQGNSAPDKSGLPSDRFSAERTGGSVSTLTIQRTQQEDSAVYLCASSVLAGGHTGELFFGEGSRLTVL.

The chain links TRBV5-1 to TRBJ2-7, with D possibly TRBD1 on 6 matching bases. Trimming removed 4 bases from V and 3 bases from J, with 14 bases in between. This CDR3 is 14 amino acids long. In germline, CDR1 is SGHRS, CDR2 YFSETQ. The CDR3: CASSRAGADYEQYF. CDR3 nucleotide sequence: TGCGCCAGCAGCCGGGCAGGGGCCGACTACGAGCAGTACTTC.

This clone occurred once. The chain couples TRBV11-3 to TRBJ1-1; possible D gene TRBD1, 6 bases. Trimming took 10 bases from V and 1 from J, leaving 13 bases between them. CDR3 length: 13 amino acids. Germline loops: CDR1 SGHNT, CDR2 YENEEA. This CDR3 reads CAIQDRANTEAFF. In nucleotides, the CDR3 is TGTGCCATACAGGACAGAGCGAACACTGAAGCTTTCTTT.

V usage is TRBV29-1 and J usage is TRBJ2-2; weak D call: TRBD2 (5 bases). The length of the CDR3 is 13 residues. Trimming took 3 bases from V and 3 from J, leaving 8 bases between them. From germline, CDR1 is SQVTM and CDR2 ANQGSEA. In DNA form, the CDR3 reads TGCAGCGTTGAGGCCGGGGACACCGGGGAGCTGTTTTTT. Translated, it gives CSVEAGDTGELFF.

The rearrangement joins TRBV5-3 to TRBJ2-5; 9 nucleotides match TRBD2. TRBV5-3 is an ORF; its function is uncertain. V shed 8 bases and J 8 bases; nucleotides not matched to a gene: 13. The CDR3 runs to 14 residues. DNA for the CDR3: TGTGCCAGGAAGCCGGGACTAGCCATTTTTACCCAGTACTTC. Protein product: CARKPGLAIFTQYF.

This chain joins TRBV5-1 and TRBJ2-4; TRBD1 agrees at 8 bases. V trimming: 4 bases; J trimming: 0 bases; junction bases outside the gene matches: 6. The germline gives CDR1 SGHRS, CDR2 YFSETQ. This CDR3 contains 16 residues. The CDR3 spells CASSIQGGLAKNIQYF. The DNA of the CDR3 is TGCGCCAGCAGCATACAGGGGGGCCTAGCCAAAAACATTCAGTACTTC.

The rearrangement links TRBV18 to TRBJ2-5, with 10 bases fitting TRBD1. In germline, CDR1 is KGHSH, CDR2 LQKENI. After removal of 4 bases from V and 4 bases from J, the junction contained 6 bases not matched to a gene. This CDR3 region has 15 residues. The CDR3 nucleotides are TGTGCCAGCTCACATGACAGGGGGCCCTCAGAGACCCAGTACTTC. Translation gives CASSHDRGPSETQYF.

The chain combines TRBV5-5 with TRBJ1-2; 7 positions match TRBD1. Germline lookup yields CDR1 SGHKS and CDR2 YYEKEE (reference sequence). Trimming cost V 3 bases and J 4 bases; bases outside gene matches: 6. The CDR3 contains 14 residues. CDR3 loop: CASSSMTGSYGYTF. The DNA of the CDR3 is TGTGCCAGCAGCTCAATGACAGGGTCCTATGGCTACACCTTC. The full variable domain, rest sourced from reference TRBV5-5 and TRBJ1-2, is DAGVTQSPTHLIKTRGQQVTLRCSPISGHKSVSWYQQVLGQGPQFIFQYYEKEERGRGNFPDRFSARQFPNYSSELNVNALLLGDSALYLCASSSMTGSYGYTFGSGTRLTVV.

The table lists this clone with a count of one. The chain links TRBV6-6 to TRBJ1-1, with 7 bases identical to TRBD1. Germline lookup yields CDR1 MNHNY and CDR2 SVGAGI (reference sequence). This CDR3 spans 15 amino acids. Germline trimming cut 0 bases from V and 1 base from J; bases unmatched to any gene: 2. CDR3 in amino acids: CASSYSQGGNTEAFF. In nucleotides, the CDR3 is TGTGCCAGCAGTTACTCCCAGGGGGGGAACACTGAAGCTTTCTTT.

The table lists this clone with a few counts. The gene calls are TRBV5-1 and TRBJ2-6, with a possible D match to TRBD2 (6 bases). Deletions cut 6 bases from V and 4 bases from J, with 17 bases between. Germline CDR1 SGHRS, CDR2 YFSETQ. CDR3 length: 16 residues. CDR3 loop: CASTTEGLGGANVLTF. CDR3 sequence (DNA): TGCGCCAGCACCACGGAGGGCCTGGGGGGGGCCAACGTCCTGACTTTC.

The rearrangement uses TRBV7-2 and TRBJ1-1; D is unresolved. CDR1 SGHTA and CDR2 FQGNSA come from the germline V gene. The CDR3 has 12 amino acids. V gave up 5 bases and J gave up 0 bases, with 4 bases separating them. CDR3 residues: CASSLMNTEAFF. The CDR3 DNA reads as TGTGCCAGCAGCCTTATGAACACTGAAGCTTTCTTT.

This clone was picked up a small number of times. The chain joins TRBV6-6 to TRBJ1-1; D is uncertain. Germline lookup yields CDR1 MNHNY and CDR2 SVGAGI (reference sequence). The CDR3 is 10 amino acids. V gave up 8 bases and J gave up 8 bases, with 9 bases separating them. CDR3 in DNA: TGTGCCAGCGCCGGGAACGAAGCTTTCTTT. This sequence encodes CASAGNEAFF.

This sequence joins TRBV2 and TRBJ1-1; maybe TRBD1 (5 bases). The CDR3 is 12 amino acids. CDR1 is SNHLY, CDR2 FYNNEI, per germline. V was pared by 0 bases and J by 8 bases, with 7 bases between. The CDR3 DNA follows: TGTGCCAGCAGTGAAGCGGGGGGAGAAGCTTTCTTT. This gives the protein CASSEAGGEAFF.

The rearrangement links TRBV5-4 to TRBJ1-1; the D gene is possibly TRBD1 (5 bases). The CDR3 length is 14 residues. V was clipped by 4 bases and J by 0 bases, with 10 bases between them. Germline V lookup: CDR1 SGHNT, CDR2 YYREEE (reference sequence). In DNA form, the CDR3 reads TGTGCCAGCAGCCCCCTGGGGCTGAACACTGAAGCTTTCTTT. Translation gives CASSPLGLNTEAFF.